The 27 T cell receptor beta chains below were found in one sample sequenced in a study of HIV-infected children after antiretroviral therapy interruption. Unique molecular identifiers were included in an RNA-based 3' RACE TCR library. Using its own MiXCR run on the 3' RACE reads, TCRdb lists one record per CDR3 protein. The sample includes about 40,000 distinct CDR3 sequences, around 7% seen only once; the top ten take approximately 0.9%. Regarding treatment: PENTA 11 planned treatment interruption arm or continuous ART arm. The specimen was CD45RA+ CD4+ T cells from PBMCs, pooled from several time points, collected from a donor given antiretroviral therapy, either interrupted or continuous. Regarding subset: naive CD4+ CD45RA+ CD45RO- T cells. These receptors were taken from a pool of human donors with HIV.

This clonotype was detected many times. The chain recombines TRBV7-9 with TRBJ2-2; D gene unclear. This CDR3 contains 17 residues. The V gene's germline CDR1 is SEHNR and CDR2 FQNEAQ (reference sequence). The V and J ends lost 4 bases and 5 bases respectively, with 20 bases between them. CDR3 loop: CASSSLKTAPETGELFF. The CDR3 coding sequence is TGTGCCAGCAGCTCCCTGAAGACGGCCCCGGAGACCGGGGAGCTGTTTTTT.

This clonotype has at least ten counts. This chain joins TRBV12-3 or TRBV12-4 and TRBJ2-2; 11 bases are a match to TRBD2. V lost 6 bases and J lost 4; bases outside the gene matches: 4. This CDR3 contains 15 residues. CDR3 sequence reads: CASRVAGGSTGELFF. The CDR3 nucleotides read TGTGCCAGCAGGGTAGCGGGAGGGAGCACCGGGGAGCTGTTTTTT.

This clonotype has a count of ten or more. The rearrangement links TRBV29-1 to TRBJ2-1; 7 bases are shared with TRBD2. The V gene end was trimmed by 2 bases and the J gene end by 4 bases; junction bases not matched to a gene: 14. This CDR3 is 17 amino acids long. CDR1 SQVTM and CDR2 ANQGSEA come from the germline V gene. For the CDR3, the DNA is TGCAGCGTTGAACCGCGGGGGACTCGTCTTCTATACAATGAGCAGTTCTTC. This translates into CSVEPRGTRLLYNEQFF.

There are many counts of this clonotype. The CDR3 loop reads CARNPDFQKTETQYF. DNA of the CDR3: TGTGCCAGGAATCCGGACTTTCAGAAAACAGAGACCCAGTACTTC. The chain has TRBV6-1 and TRBJ2-5, with D possibly being TRBD2 (5 bases). Between the trimmed V and J ends, which lost 9 bases and 4 bases, there was a span of 21 bases. CDR1 MNHNS and CDR2 SASEGT come from the germline V gene. CDR3 length: 15 residues.

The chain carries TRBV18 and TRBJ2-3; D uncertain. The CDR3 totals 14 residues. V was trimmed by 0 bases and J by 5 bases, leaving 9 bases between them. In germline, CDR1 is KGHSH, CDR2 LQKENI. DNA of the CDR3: TGTGCCAGCTCACCACCCATGACTTTAGATACGCAGTATTTT. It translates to CASSPPMTLDTQYF.

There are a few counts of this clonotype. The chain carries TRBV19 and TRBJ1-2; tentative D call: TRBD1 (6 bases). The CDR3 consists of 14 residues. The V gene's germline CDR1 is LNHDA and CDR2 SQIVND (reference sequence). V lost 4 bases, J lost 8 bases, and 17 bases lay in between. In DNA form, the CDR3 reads TGTGCCAGTAGTACCTTCTCACAGGGAAGCGGCTACACCTTC. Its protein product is CASSTFSQGSGYTF.

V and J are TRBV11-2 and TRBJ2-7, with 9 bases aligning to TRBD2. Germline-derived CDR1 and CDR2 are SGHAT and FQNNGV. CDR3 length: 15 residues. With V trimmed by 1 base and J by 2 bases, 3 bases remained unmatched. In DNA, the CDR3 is TGTGCCAGCAGCTTAGTAGCGGGGGACCCCTACGAGCAGTACTTC. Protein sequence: CASSLVAGDPYEQYF.

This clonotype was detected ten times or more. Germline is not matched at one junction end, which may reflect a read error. The CDR3 spells CASSRRGTETQYF. The CDR3 nucleotides read TGTGCTAGCAGCCGGAGGGGGACAGAGACCCAGTACTTC. The rearrangement joins TRBV7-7 to TRBJ2-5; either TRBD1 or TRBD2 may supply D (6 bases each). CDR3 length equals 13 residues. The germline gives CDR1 SSHAT, CDR2 FNYEAQ (reference sequence).

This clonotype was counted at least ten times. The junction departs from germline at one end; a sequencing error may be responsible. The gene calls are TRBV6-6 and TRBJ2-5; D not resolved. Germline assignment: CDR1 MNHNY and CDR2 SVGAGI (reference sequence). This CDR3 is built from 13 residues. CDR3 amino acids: CASSDWEQDTQYF. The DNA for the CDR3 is TGTGCCAGCAGTGACTGGGAACAAGACACCCAGTACTTT.

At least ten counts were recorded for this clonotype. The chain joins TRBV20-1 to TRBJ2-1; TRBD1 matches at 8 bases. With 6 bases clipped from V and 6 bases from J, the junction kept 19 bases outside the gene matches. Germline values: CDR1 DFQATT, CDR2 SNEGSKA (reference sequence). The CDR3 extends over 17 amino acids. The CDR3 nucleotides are TGCAGTGCCTATCTAATAACCGGGATCAGGGGGCCCAATGAGCAGTTCTTC. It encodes CSAYLITGIRGPNEQFF.

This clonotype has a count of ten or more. CDR3 bases: TGTGCCAGCAGCTTACAGGGTACCTACACAGATACGCAGTATTTT. It yields the protein CASSLQGTYTDTQYF. The chain carries TRBV7-2 and TRBJ2-3, with D maybe TRBD1 (5 bases). This CDR3 region has 15 residues. Germline V lookup: CDR1 SGHTA, CDR2 FQGNSA. V was trimmed by 2 bases and J by 2 bases, leaving 11 bases between them.

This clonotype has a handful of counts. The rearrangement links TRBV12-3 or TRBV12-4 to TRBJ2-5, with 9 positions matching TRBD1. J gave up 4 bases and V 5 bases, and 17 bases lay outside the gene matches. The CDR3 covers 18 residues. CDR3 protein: CASSLSHTGTGFAETQYF. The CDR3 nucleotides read TGTGCCAGCAGTCTGTCCCATACCGGGACAGGGTTTGCAGAGACCCAGTACTTC.

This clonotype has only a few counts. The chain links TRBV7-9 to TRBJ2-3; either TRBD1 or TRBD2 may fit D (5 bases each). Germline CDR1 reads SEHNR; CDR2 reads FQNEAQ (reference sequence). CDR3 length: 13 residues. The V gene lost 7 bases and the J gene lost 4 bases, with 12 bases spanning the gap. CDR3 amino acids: CASTHEGPDTQYF. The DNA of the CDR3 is TGTGCCAGCACCCACGAGGGGCCAGATACGCAGTATTTT.

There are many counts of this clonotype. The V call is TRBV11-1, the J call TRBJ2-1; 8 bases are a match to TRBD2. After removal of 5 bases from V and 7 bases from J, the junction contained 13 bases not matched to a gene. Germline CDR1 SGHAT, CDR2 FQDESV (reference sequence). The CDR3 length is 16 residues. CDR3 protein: CASSPIAGLRRNEQFF. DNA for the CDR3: TGTGCCAGCAGCCCAATAGCGGGACTGCGGAGGAATGAGCAGTTCTTC. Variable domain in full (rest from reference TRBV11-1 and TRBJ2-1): EAEVAQSPRYKITEKSQAVAFWCDPISGHATLYWYRQILGQGPELLVQFQDESVVDDSQLPKDRFSAERLKGVDSTLKIQPAELGDSAMYLCASSPIAGLRRNEQFFGPGTRLTVL.

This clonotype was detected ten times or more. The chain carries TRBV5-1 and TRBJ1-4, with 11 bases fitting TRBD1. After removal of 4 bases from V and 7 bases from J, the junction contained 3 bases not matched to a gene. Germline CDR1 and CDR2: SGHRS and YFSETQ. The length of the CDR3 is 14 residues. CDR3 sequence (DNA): TGCGCCAGCAGCCACGGACAGGGGGCTGAAAAACTGTTTTTT. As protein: CASSHGQGAEKLFF. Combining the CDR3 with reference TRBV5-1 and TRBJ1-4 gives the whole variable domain KAGVTQTPRYLIKTRGQQVTLSCSPISGHRSVSWYQQTPGQGLQFLFEYFSETQRNKGNFPGRFSGRQFSNSRSEMNVSTLELGDSALYLCASSHGQGAEKLFFGSGTQLSVL.

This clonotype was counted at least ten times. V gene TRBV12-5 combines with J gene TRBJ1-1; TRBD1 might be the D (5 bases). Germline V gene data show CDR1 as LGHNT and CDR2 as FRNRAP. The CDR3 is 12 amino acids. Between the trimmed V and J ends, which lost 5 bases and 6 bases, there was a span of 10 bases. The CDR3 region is CASGTPGPEAFF. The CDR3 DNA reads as TGTGCTAGTGGTACCCCGGGGCCTGAAGCTTTCTTT.

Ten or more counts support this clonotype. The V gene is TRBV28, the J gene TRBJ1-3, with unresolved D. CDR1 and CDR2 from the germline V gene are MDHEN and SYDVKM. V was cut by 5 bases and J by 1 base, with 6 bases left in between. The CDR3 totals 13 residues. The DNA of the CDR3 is TGTGCCAGCAGTACACCTTCTGGAAACACCATATATTTT. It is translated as CASSTPSGNTIYF.

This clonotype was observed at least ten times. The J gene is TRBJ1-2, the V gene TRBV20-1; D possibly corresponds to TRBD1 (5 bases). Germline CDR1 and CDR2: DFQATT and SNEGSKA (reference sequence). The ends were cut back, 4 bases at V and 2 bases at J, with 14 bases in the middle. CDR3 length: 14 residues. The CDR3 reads CSAMTGGLNYGYTF. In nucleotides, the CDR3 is TGCAGTGCTATGACGGGGGGTTTAAACTATGGCTACACCTTC.

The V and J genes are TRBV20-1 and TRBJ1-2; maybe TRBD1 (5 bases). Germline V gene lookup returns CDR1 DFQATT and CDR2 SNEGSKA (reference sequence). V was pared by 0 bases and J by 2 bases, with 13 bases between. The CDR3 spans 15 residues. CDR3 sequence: CSARDLQGGNYGYTF. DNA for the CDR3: TGCAGTGCTAGAGATCTCCAGGGAGGGAACTATGGCTACACCTTC.

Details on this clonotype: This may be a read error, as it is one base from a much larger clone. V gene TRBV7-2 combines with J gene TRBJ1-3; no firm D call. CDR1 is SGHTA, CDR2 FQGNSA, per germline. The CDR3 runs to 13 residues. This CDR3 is CVSSPSSGNTIYF. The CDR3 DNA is TGTGTCAGCAGCCCTTCCTCTGGAAACACCATATATTTT. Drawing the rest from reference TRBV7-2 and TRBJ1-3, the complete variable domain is GAGVSQSPSNKVTEKGKDVELRCDPISGHTALYWYRQSLGQGLEFLIYFQGNSAPDKSGLPSDRFSAERTGGSVSTLTIQRTQQEDSAVYLCVSSPSSGNTIYFGEGSWLTVV.

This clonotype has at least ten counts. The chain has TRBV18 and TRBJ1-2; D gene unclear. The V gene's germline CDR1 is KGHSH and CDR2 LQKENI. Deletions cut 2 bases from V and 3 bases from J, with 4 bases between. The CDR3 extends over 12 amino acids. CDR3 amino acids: CASSPKDYGYTF. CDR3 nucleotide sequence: TGTGCCAGCTCACCAAAGGACTATGGCTACACCTTC.

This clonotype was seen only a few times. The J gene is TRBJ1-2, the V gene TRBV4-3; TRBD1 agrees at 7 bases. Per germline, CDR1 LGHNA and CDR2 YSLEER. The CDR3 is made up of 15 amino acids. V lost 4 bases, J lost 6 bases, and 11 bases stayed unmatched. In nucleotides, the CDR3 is TGCGCCAGCAGCCCCAACTCAGGGGGTGCCCATGGCTACACCTTC. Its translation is CASSPNSGGAHGYTF.

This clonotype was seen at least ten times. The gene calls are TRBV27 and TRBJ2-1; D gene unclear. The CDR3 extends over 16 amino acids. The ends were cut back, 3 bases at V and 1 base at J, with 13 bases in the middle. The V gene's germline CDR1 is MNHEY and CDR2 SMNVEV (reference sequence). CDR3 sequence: CASSFMLTNSYNEQFF. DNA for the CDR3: TGTGCCAGCAGTTTCATGTTAACAAATTCCTACAATGAGCAGTTCTTC.

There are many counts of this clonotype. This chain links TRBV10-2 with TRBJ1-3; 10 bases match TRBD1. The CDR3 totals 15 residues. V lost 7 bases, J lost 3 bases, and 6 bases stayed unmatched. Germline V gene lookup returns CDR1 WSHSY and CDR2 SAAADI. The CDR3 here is CASTGQGVGGNTIYF. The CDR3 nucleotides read TGCGCCAGCACCGGACAGGGGGTTGGTGGAAACACCATATATTTT.

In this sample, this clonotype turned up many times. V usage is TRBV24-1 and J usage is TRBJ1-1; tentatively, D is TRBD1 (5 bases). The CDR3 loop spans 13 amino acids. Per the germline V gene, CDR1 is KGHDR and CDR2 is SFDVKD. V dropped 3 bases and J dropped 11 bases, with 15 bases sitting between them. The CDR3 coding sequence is TGTGCCACCAGTGATGCGGGACTCCCCGGGGCTTTCTTT. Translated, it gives CATSDAGLPGAFF.

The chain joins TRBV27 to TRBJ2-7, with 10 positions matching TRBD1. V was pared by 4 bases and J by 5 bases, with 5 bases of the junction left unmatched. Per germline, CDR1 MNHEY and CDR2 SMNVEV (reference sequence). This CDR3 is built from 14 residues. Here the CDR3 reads CASSSRDRGHEQYF. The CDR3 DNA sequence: TGTGCCAGCAGTTCCCGGGACAGGGGTCACGAGCAGTACTTC.

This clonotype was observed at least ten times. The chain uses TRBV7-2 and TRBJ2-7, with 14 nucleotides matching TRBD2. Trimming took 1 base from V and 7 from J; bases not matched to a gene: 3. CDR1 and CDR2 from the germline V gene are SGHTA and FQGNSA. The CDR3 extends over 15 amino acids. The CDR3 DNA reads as TGTGCCAGCAGCTTAGTCGGACTAGCGGGGGGAGAGCAGTACTTC. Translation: CASSLVGLAGGEQYF.